This entry concerns a single T cell receptor (beta chain). Its antigen remains unknown. The data derive from a study of shared clonotypes between healthy human individuals. In unsorted samples, genomic DNA was obtained using 80 million to 90 million PBMCs. General study results and limits: Few donors limited the genetic and exposure-history diversity represented.

The V and J ends lost 9 bases and 7 bases, in that order; junction bases with no gene match: 2. Germline V lookup: CDR1 ENHRY, CDR2 SYGVKD. The length of the CDR3 is 12 residues. The authors ran unsorted PBMC replicate PCRs on around 270 ng DNA, tens of thousands of T cell genomes. Per the authors' pipeline: Junction-only sequences produced by ImmunoSEQ had no quality scores, so filtering differed. Generated by immunoSEQ multiplex PCR, the TCRdb table keeps only in-frame clones and is missing some. V and J calls and clone size are as listed in that table; D and trimming were resolved from the DNA. This table has 450,000 to 500,000 clones, approximately 78% appearing once.

Source material: PBMCs. This chain connects TRBV10-3 to TRBJ2-1; TRBD2 aligns across 11 bases. This clonotype originated in a woman aged 40-49 years in good health. Some clones in this sample may be carry-over from other donors' samples. The CDR3 DNA is TGTGCCATAGGGACTAGCGGAAATGAGCAGTTCTTC. Translating it yields CAIGTSGNEQFF.